These 3 T cell receptor beta chains share one sample of origin, sequenced in a study of T-cell reconstitution after alpha-beta-depleted transplantation in children. Researchers prepared the TCRbeta library using unique molecular identifiers, the study reports. TCRdb re-derived calls from the PCR reads in MiXCR, one entry per CDR3 protein. The table lists about 610,000 distinct CDR3 sequences, over 9.5% of them singletons. The sequences come from PBMCs from the stem cell graft donor, collected from the stem cell graft. These receptors were collected from a human donor who donated a stem cell graft to a child with acute myeloid leukemia.

There are a few counts of this clonotype. This chain connects TRBV2 to TRBJ2-1; 8 bases map to TRBD2. The CDR3 consists of 15 residues. Germline lookup yields CDR1 SNHLY and CDR2 FYNNEI. V was clipped by 6 bases and J by 5 bases; unmatched bases: 9. CDR3 amino acids: CASRPRAGVHNEQFF. The CDR3 DNA reads as TGTGCCAGCAGACCCAGAGCGGGAGTACACAATGAGCAGTTCTTC.

This clonotype was seen repeatedly, ten times or more. V is TRBV10-3 and J is TRBJ2-3, with 8 bases that match TRBD2. There are 13 residues in the CDR3. V was pared by 7 bases and J by 4 bases, with 4 bases of the junction left unmatched. Germline V lookup: CDR1 ENHRY, CDR2 SYGVKD. CDR3 in DNA: TGTGCCATCAAGAGGACTAGCCCAGATACGCAGTATTTT. Its translation: CAIKRTSPDTQYF.

This clonotype was counted ten times or more. V gene TRBV9 combines with J gene TRBJ2-5, with 9 bases lining up with TRBD1. The CDR3 sequence is 18 residues long. Germline-derived CDR1 and CDR2 are SGDLS and YYNGEE. The J segment lost 1 base and the V segment lost 4 bases, leaving 14 bases of the junction unmatched. CDR3 sequence reads: CASSLGTGRSVIQETQYF. CDR3 DNA sequence: TGTGCCAGCAGCTTGGGGACAGGGAGATCCGTAATCCAAGAGACCCAGTACTTC.